The 7 T cell receptor beta chains below all came from one sample that was sequenced in a study of cytomegalovirus exposure and HLA in healthy donors. Researchers ran the PCR with 60 Vbeta and 13 Jbeta primers. Sequenced by immunoSEQ multiplex PCR; TCRdb stores in-frame clones only, minus some. The sample lists approximately 160,000 clones; around 80% were seen once. Sequenced sample: PBMCs. The receptors originated from a woman in her fifties or sixties in good health and CMV-seropositive.

The V gene is TRBV5-1, the J gene TRBJ2-4, with 14 nucleotides matching TRBD2. There are 16 residues in the CDR3. CDR1 is SGHRS and CDR2 is YFSETQ in the germline V gene. V shed 0 bases, J shed 7 bases, and the junction held 3 bases outside the gene matches. The CDR3 DNA reads TGCGCCAGCAGCTTGGAGGGACTAGCGGGAGTTAACATTCAGTACTTC. This sequence encodes CASSLEGLAGVNIQYF. The full variable domain, with the rest looked up from reference TRBV5-1 and TRBJ2-4, is KAGVTQTPRYLIKTRGQQVTLSCSPISGHRSVSWYQQTPGQGLQFLFEYFSETQRNKGNFPGRFSGRQFSNSRSEMNVSTLELGDSALYLCASSLEGLAGVNIQYFGAGTRLSVL.

The genes are TRBV21-1 and TRBJ1-1. TRBV21-1 is a known pseudogene. The CDR3 is 15 residues long. CDR3 nucleotide sequence: TGTGCCAGCAGCAACCCTCGGGGAGAGAGGTCTGAAGCTTTCTTT. Protein sequence: CASSNPRGERSEAFF.

The rearrangement joins TRBV18 to TRBJ1-1; the D is unclear. CDR3 size: 16 residues. Trimming took 3 bases from V and 5 from J, leaving 19 bases between them. Per germline, CDR1 KGHSH and CDR2 LQKENI. The CDR3 nucleotides read TGTGCCAGCTCACCGATCCTTGTGGAGAGCGGTACTGAAGCTTTCTTT. Its protein product is CASSPILVESGTEAFF.

The rearrangement joins TRBV11-1 to TRBJ2-1; 8 bases line up with TRBD2. After removal of 4 bases from V and 8 bases from J, the junction contained 10 bases not matched to a gene. Germline loops: CDR1 SGHAT, CDR2 FQDESV (reference sequence). The CDR3 runs 15 residues. The CDR3: CASSSGAGLGYEQFF. Written as DNA, the CDR3 is TGTGCCAGCAGCTCGGGGGCGGGACTAGGATATGAGCAGTTCTTC.

The V gene is TRBV11-2, the J gene TRBJ1-1; no clear D. Germline assignment: CDR1 SGHAT and CDR2 FQNNGV. This CDR3 has 10 amino acids. The V gene lost 5 bases and the J gene lost 7 bases, with 5 bases spanning the gap. CDR3 DNA: TGTGCCAGCAGCCACATTGAAGCTTTCTTT. Translating gives CASSHIEAFF.

J is TRBJ1-1 and V is TRBV4-3; D call uncertain. The CDR3 consists of 20 residues. Germline V gives CDR1 LGHNA, CDR2 YSLEER. Trimming shortened V by 0 bases and J by 3 bases, and 26 bases separated the two germline ends. CDR3 region: CASSQDRPEGLLHPDTEAFF. The DNA for the CDR3 is TGCGCCAGCAGCCAAGATCGCCCAGAGGGCCTACTGCACCCGGACACTGAAGCTTTCTTT.

CDR3 sequence (DNA): TGTGCCAGCAGCGTAGGGACAGCCAGAGTGAACACTGAAGCTTTCTTT. Its protein product is CASSVGTARVNTEAFF. The chain couples TRBV9 to TRBJ1-1, with D possibly being TRBD1 (6 bases). CDR1 and CDR2 (germline): SGDLS, YYNGEE. The CDR3 loop spans 16 amino acids. V was trimmed by 0 bases and J by 0 bases, leaving 12 bases between them.